The 5 T cell receptor beta chains given below trace back to one sample, sequenced in a study of cytomegalovirus exposure and HLA in healthy donors. 60 Vbeta and 13 Jbeta primers were used in PCR. Here immunoSEQ multiplex PCR was the method, and the copy in TCRdb shows in-frame clones only, minus some. The sample holds a few hundred thousand clones, around 80% seen once. The sample consisted of PBMCs. The receptor source for this set is a man aged 30-40 years in good health and CMV-seronegative.

This clone showed up just once. V is TRBV6-1 and J is TRBJ1-2; 10 bases map to TRBD1. CDR1 MNHNS and CDR2 SASEGT come from the germline V gene. CDR3 length: 15 residues. Trimming took 8 bases from V and 4 from J; bases not matched to a gene: 10. The CDR3 loop reads CASVAGTGAGYGYTF. Here the CDR3 DNA reads TGTGCCAGCGTAGCCGGGACAGGGGCTGGCTATGGCTACACCTTC.

The J gene is TRBJ2-4, the V gene TRBV28; 9 nucleotides agree with TRBD2. There are 16 residues in the CDR3. V dropped 4 bases and J dropped 1; count of bases not matched to a gene: 5. Germline-derived CDR1 and CDR2 are MDHEN and SYDVKM. The CDR3 bases are TGTGCCAGCAGTTCGGGACTAGCCGGGGCCAAAAACATTCAGTACTTC. Translation: CASSSGLAGAKNIQYF.

The chain couples TRBV15 to TRBJ2-3; weak D call: TRBD1 (6 bases). The CDR3 has 14 residues. Germline V gene data show CDR1 as LNHNV and CDR2 as YYDKDF (reference sequence). V was shortened by 0 bases and J by 3 bases, with 7 bases between the two germline ends. The CDR3 DNA reads TGTGCCACCAGCAGAGATCAGGGGACAGATACGCAGTATTTT. This codes for CATSRDQGTDTQYF.

This clone was observed a single time. This chain joins TRBV5-8 and TRBJ1-6, with 8 nucleotides matching TRBD1. The V segment lost 5 bases and the J segment 11 bases; nucleotides outside the gene matches: 12. The CDR3 runs to 15 residues. Germline loops: CDR1 SGHTS, CDR2 YDEGEE. The chain's CDR3 is CASRSRGTGYAPLHF. CDR3 DNA sequence: TGTGCCAGCAGGAGCCGGGGGACAGGATACGCACCCCTCCACTTT. Together with reference TRBV5-8 and TRBJ1-6, the CDR3 gives the full variable domain: EAGVTQSPTHLIKTRGQQATLRCSPISGHTSVYWYQQALGLGLQFLLWYDEGEERNRGNFPPRFSGRQFPNYSSELNVNALELEDSALYLCASRSRGTGYAPLHFGNGTRLTVT.

The chain carries TRBV2 and TRBJ2-3; no clear D gene. The CDR3 loop spans 14 amino acids. Germline CDR1 is SNHLY and CDR2 is FYNNEI. Trimming removed 6 bases from V and 4 bases from J, with 14 bases in between. The DNA of the CDR3 is TGTGCCAGCAGAATTAGTTCGTTCTCAGATACGCAGTATTTT. Encoded protein: CASRISSFSDTQYF.